The rows below give T cell receptor beta chains drawn from one sample of a study of cytomegalovirus exposure and HLA in healthy donors. Clones were sequenced by immunoSEQ multiplex PCR, and TCRdb holds only the in-frame ones, with some missing. The sample yields under 200,000 clones, 70% to 85% seen once. The source material was PBMCs. These receptor sequences come from a man aged 45-65 years in good health and CMV-seropositive. Each CDR3 is given without its conserved first and last residue. D genes are given only for firm matches.

15 TRBV4-2 TRBD1 ASSRETGAPANYGYT
11 TRBV30 TRBD1 ARTGEYNSPLH
13 TRBV4-3 NA ASSQYSGWTGELF
10 TRBV29-1 NA SVAGREDGYT
15 TRBV13 TRBD2 ASSYSSGGVNTGELF
16 TRBV21-1 NA ASDPGEDDRATNEKLF
15 TRBV28 TRBD2 ASTILAGGQNTGELF
13 TRBV5-4 TRBD2 ASRYAGGPRNEQF
9 TRBV28 NA ASSLLRASF
12 TRBV5-1 TRBD1 ASSSGKGQLEAF
10 TRBV5-6 NA ASSPTGYEQY
14 TRBV7-3 TRBD2 ASSLTAGDSADTQY
15 TRBV27 TRBD1 ASSSPPGTGSNQEAF
14 TRBV28 NA ASSLKAGLTGNTIY
13 TRBV7-9 NA ASSLDILAKNIQY
11 TRBV28 TRBD2 ASSFLGTTEQF
13 TRBV4-1 NA ASSQVKQVNTEAF
12 TRBV27 NA ASSSPGRNQPQH
16 TRBV7-9 NA ASSSSHLAWRRNEKLF
13 TRBV5-1 NA ASSLEGASYNEQF
15 TRBV4-1 TRBD1 ASSQEAGTVSYNEQF
14 TRBV19 NA ASSPPEGGPYNEQF
13 TRBV6-6 TRBD1 ASSYPDRRQETQY
13 TRBV25-1 NA ASSERGGILTEAF